This section outlines one T cell receptor beta chain sequence together with its context. The target antigen is unknown. This CDR3 has 15 residues. Germline lookup yields CDR1 SGHDT and CDR2 YYEEEE. Trimming took 4 bases from V and 1 from J; bases not matched to a gene: 7. Sequencing was performed with immunoSEQ multiplex PCR; in TCRdb, only in-frame clones are kept and a portion is missing. The repertoire holds around 270,000 clones, 85% to 95% seen once, with roughly 0.51% in the top ten. The entry originates in a study of T cell responses to AZD1222 COVID-19 vaccine. Findings of the study overall: Clonal diversity was possibly underestimated, and white British individuals and females predominated among donors. Among spike-specific TCRs, nearly half reportedly target unmutated variant regions.

Doses given second, at about 4 or about 12 weeks, were pooled. The chain recombines TRBV5-6 with TRBJ1-2; 7 bases agree with TRBD1. Sequenced here: peripheral blood, sampled 28 days after the second AZD1222 dose. The clonotype originates from an adult who received the AZD1222 COVID-19 vaccine. The CDR3 region has the DNA TGTGCCAGCAGCCCCTCTGACAGGGTTAACTATGGCTACACCTTC. Protein: CASSPSDRVNYGYTF.